Presented here are 8 T cell receptor beta chains from one specimen sequenced in a study of blood T cells in healthy people across ages. Primed by a sample-barcoded 5' primer and a J-beta primer mix, a second PCR proceeded for roughly 7 to 11 cycles. In TCRdb, the 5' RACE reads were re-called with MiXCR into one record per CDR3 protein. The profile shows 800,000 or so distinct CDR3 sequences, about 42% of them singletons. The sample taken for sequencing was blood. Receptors originate from an elderly man in good health.

The chain couples TRBV28 to TRBJ1-4, with 9 positions matching TRBD1. The CDR3 length is 15 residues. Germline lookup yields CDR1 MDHEN and CDR2 SYDVKM. V lost 1 base, J lost 8 bases, and 5 bases stayed unmatched. CDR3 nucleotides: TGTGCCAGCAGTTTATCGGGGACAGGGTTAGAAAAACTGTTTTTT. This codes for CASSLSGTGLEKLFF.

This clonotype was counted ten times or more. The rearrangement uses TRBV4-3 and TRBJ2-7, with D maybe TRBD1 (5 bases). The CDR3 is 14 residues long. Trimming took 0 bases from V and 3 from J, leaving 9 bases between them. Germline V lookup: CDR1 LGHNA, CDR2 YSLEER. CDR3 nucleotide sequence: TGCGCCAGCAGCCAAGAGGGGCAGGGCTACGAGCAGTACTTC. Residues: CASSQEGQGYEQYF.

The CDR3 here is CASSLTLAGVRSDTQYF. DNA for the CDR3: TGTGCCAGCAGTCTGACCTTAGCGGGAGTAAGGTCAGATACGCAGTATTTT. The chain has TRBV12-3 or TRBV12-4 and TRBJ2-3; TRBD2 aligns across 9 bases. This CDR3 has 17 amino acids. Trimming took 5 bases from V and 4 from J; bases not matched to a gene: 13.

This clonotype came up many times. The rearrangement joins TRBV7-2 to TRBJ2-3; D ambiguous. The V end lost 2 bases, the J end lost 2 bases, and 8 bases lay between the germline ends. This CDR3 region has 14 residues. Germline values: CDR1 SGHTA, CDR2 FQGNSA. The CDR3 DNA reads as TGTGCCAGCAGCTTACTGATAACCACAGATACGCAGTATTTT. As protein: CASSLLITTDTQYF.

The rearrangement uses TRBV19 and TRBJ2-6, with a possible D match to TRBD2 (6 bases). The V and J ends lost 7 bases and 4 bases respectively, with 14 bases between them. This CDR3 has 15 residues. Germline CDR1 is LNHDA and CDR2 is SQIVND (reference sequence). In DNA form, the CDR3 reads TGTGCCAGTACCTTAGGAGGGGCCGGGGCCAACGTCCTGACTTTC. It yields the protein CASTLGGAGANVLTF.

In this sample, this clonotype turned up a few times. The chain joins TRBV7-2 to TRBJ2-3, with 13 bases that match TRBD2. Per the germline V gene, CDR1 is SGHTA and CDR2 is FQGNSA. This CDR3 comprises 19 residues. J was trimmed by 4 bases and V by 5 bases; bases with no gene match: 15. CDR3 coding DNA: TGTGCCAGCAGCCCTCACGCCGGGACTAGCGGGAATGAGGCAGATACGCAGTATTTT. Its translation is CASSPHAGTSGNEADTQYF.

The rearrangement links TRBV9 to TRBJ2-4; possibly TRBD2 for D (6 bases). The CDR3 totals 15 residues. The ends were cut back, 0 bases at V and 8 bases at J, with 15 bases in the middle. Germline CDR1 SGDLS, CDR2 YYNGEE. The DNA for the CDR3 is TGTGCCAGCAGCGTAGGAGGGTCGGGCGGGGACATTCAGTACTTC. This encodes CASSVGGSGGDIQYF.

This clonotype was detected only a few times. The chain is built from TRBV7-2 and TRBJ1-6, with 7 bases aligning to TRBD1. CDR3 length: 15 residues. V gave up 0 bases and J gave up 10 bases; unmatched junction bases: 6. The germline CDR1 and CDR2 sequences are SGHTA and FQGNSA. The CDR3, as DNA: TGTGCCAGCAGCTTAGCCGACAGGGTTGGGTCACCCCTCCACTTT. Its protein product is CASSLADRVGSPLHF.